This T cell receptor (beta chain) was recorded in a study of T cells in narcolepsy. Study-wide results and caveats: Autoreactive HCRT-specific and TRIB2-specific clonotypes were marked in same-patient CSF-versus-blood CD4+ comparisons. Autoreactive clonotypes reportedly recurred in blood of same and different patients, not controls. Autoreactive clone sequences were missing from some blood memory CD4+ repertoires.

The V gene end was trimmed by 6 bases and the J gene end by 4 bases; junction bases not matched to a gene: 6. CDR1 SNHLY and CDR2 FYNNEI come from the germline V gene. This CDR3 has 14 amino acids. Profiling relied on immunoSEQ multiplex PCR, and the TCRdb table lists in-frame clones only, not all of them. The sample holds about 27,000 clones, approximately 84% seen once. Concerning this clone itself: No antigen is known for it.

The chain is built from TRBV2 and TRBJ2-5, with 9 nucleotides matching TRBD1. This receptor was obtained from a human donor with narcolepsy. The specimen sequenced was CD45RA- memory CD4+ T cells from PBMCs. In DNA, the CDR3 is TGTGCCAGCAGCAGGACAGGGGTTTTAGAGACCCAGTACTTC. This codes for CASSRTGVLETQYF.